Listed below are T cell receptor beta chains from one sample, sequenced in a study of metastatic and nonmetastatic thyroid tumors. MiXCR re-clonotyped the PCR reads for TCRdb. The repertoire has around 19,000 clones, about a third of them found once; the top ten carry 29%. Sequenced: tumor tissue. The receptor set was obtained from a female donor with papillary thyroid cancer or a benign thyroid nodule (not recorded which). Some clones in this sample may be carry-over from other donors' samples. CDR3s include the opening cysteine and the closing phenylalanine or tryptophan. A D gene is named only where the DNA matches it firmly. Clone sizes are given selectively: once, few, many, or a class where the clone is expanded.

size: NA
J: TRBJ2-7
D: NA
V: TRBV6-2/TRBV6-3
DNA: TGTGCCAGCAGTTACTCGAGACTCCAACCCTCCTACGAGCAGTACTTC
CDR3: CASSYSRLQPSYEQYF

size: few
J: TRBJ1-2
D: NA
V: TRBV2
DNA: TGTGCCAGCAGTAACTACAGGGATGGCTACACCTTC
CDR3: CASSNYRDGYTF

size: few
J: TRBJ1-2
D: NA
V: TRBV6-5
DNA: TGTGCCAGCAGTTACTCTCCCTCCGGGGGGCATGGTGGCTACACCTTC
CDR3: CASSYSPSGGHGGYTF

size: NA
J: TRBJ2-7
D: TRBD2
V: TRBV11-3
DNA: TGTGCCAGCAGCTTACACCCGGGGGGCGAGCAGTACTTC
CDR3: CASSLHPGGEQYF

size: few
J: TRBJ2-1
D: TRBD2
V: TRBV7-2
DNA: TGTGCCAGCAGCGACTCTAGCGGGGGCTACAATGAGCAGTTCTTC
CDR3: CASSDSSGGYNEQFF

size: few
J: TRBJ2-3
D: NA
V: TRBV19
DNA: TGTGCCAGTAGCCCCCACCTACCCCCAGATACGCAGTATTTT
CDR3: CASSPHLPPDTQYF

size: NA
J: TRBJ1-3
D: NA
V: TRBV5-1
DNA: TGCGCCAGCAGCTTTAACGTGGGTGGAAACACCATATATTTT
CDR3: CASSFNVGGNTIYF

size: few
J: TRBJ2-5
D: TRBD1
V: TRBV28
DNA: TGTGCCAGCAGTTTCGGGACAGGGGGACAAGAGACCCAGTACTTC
CDR3: CASSFGTGGQETQYF

size: NA
J: TRBJ2-2
D: NA
V: TRBV6-1
DNA: TGTGCCAGGGGGGGAAGTTTCTTAGCCGGGGAGCTGTTTTTT
CDR3: CARGGSFLAGELFF

size: few
J: TRBJ1-1
D: NA
V: TRBV10-2
DNA: TGCGCCAGCAGTCGACCAGGGGCGTTGAACACTGAAGCTTTCTTT
CDR3: CASSRPGALNTEAFF

size: few
J: TRBJ2-7
D: TRBD2
V: TRBV10-2
DNA: TGCGCCAGCAGTGAGGGACTAGCTGGTTACGAGCAGTACTTC
CDR3: CASSEGLAGYEQYF

size: NA
J: TRBJ1-2
D: NA
V: TRBV28
DNA: TGTGCCAGCAGTTTATCCTTAGGCTATGGCTACACCTTC
CDR3: CASSLSLGYGYTF

size: NA
J: TRBJ2-6
D: NA
V: TRBV6-1
DNA: TGTGCCAGCACCTTGGAGCCCCCCTCTGGGGCCAATGTCCTGACTTTC
CDR3: CASTLEPPSGANVLTF

size: few
J: TRBJ2-7
D: TRBD1
V: TRBV5-1
DNA: TGCGCCAGCAGCTCCGGGACAGGGCCCGAGCAGTACTTC
CDR3: CASSSGTGPEQYF

size: few
J: TRBJ2-5
D: TRBD1
V: TRBV19
DNA: TGTGCCAGTAGCGACAGGGTTTTAGAGACCCAGTACTTC
CDR3: CASSDRVLETQYF

size: few
J: TRBJ2-5
D: TRBD1
V: TRBV12-5
DNA: TGTGCTAGTGGTTTGGCGACAGGGTTGGAGACCCAGTACTTC
CDR3: CASGLATGLETQYF

size: few
J: TRBJ1-5
D: NA
V: TRBV6-1
DNA: TGTGCCAGCACTGGACAGATCAATCAGCCCCAGCATTTT
CDR3: CASTGQINQPQHF

size: NA
J: TRBJ2-3
D: NA
V: TRBV6-6
DNA: TGTGCCAGCAGTTACCAGAGGGGCGATACGCAGTATTTT
CDR3: CASSYQRGDTQYF

size: NA
J: TRBJ2-2
D: NA
V: TRBV24-1
DNA: TGTGCCACCGGCGGAAGGCCAGCCAACACCGGGGAGCTGTTTTTT
CDR3: CATGGRPANTGELFF

size: few
J: TRBJ1-6
D: TRBD1
V: TRBV11-2
DNA: TGTGCCAGCAGCTTGGGACAGAGCTCCTATAATTCACCCCTCCACTTT
CDR3: CASSLGQSSYNSPLHF

size: NA
J: TRBJ2-7
D: TRBD1
V: TRBV4-1
DNA: TGCGCCAGCAGTTCCTCCGGGACAGGGGTCGAGCAGTACTTC
CDR3: CASSSSGTGVEQYF

size: once
J: TRBJ1-2
D: TRBD1
V: TRBV11-1
DNA: TGTGCCAGCAGCGCCGGGGACAGCTACTTGGACTATGGCTACACCTTC
CDR3: CASSAGDSYLDYGYTF

size: few
J: TRBJ1-1
D: NA
V: TRBV6-1
DNA: TGTGCCAGCAAGGACGGCAGACCGAACACTGAAGCTTTCTTT
CDR3: CASKDGRPNTEAFF

size: medium-sized
J: TRBJ2-5
D: NA
V: TRBV19
DNA: TGTGCCAGTATCGACTTCGCTGGGACCCAGTACTTC
CDR3: CASIDFAGTQYF